This entry features one TCR beta chain sequence. Treatment in this sample: roughly 18 received Ad26.COV2.S at low or high dose, single or two shots; five or six received placebo; per-sample allocation not given. Samples were taken on day 63 after the first vaccine or placebo injection. Immunization relied on an Ad26 vector, which expressed Wuhan-strain SARS-CoV-2 spike. The assay was immunoSEQ multiplex PCR, and TCRdb's table has in-frame clones only and misses some. The profile shows about 480,000 clones, roughly 85% of them singletons. This sample stems from a study of Ad26.COV2.S vaccination and SARS-CoV-2 variants. The V gene's germline CDR1 is SGHNT and CDR2 YYREEE (reference sequence). V lost 1 base, J lost 2 bases, and 14 bases lay in between. The CDR3 covers 16 residues.

The sequence derives from a person between 18 and 59 years old who received the Ad26.COV2.S COVID-19 vaccine or a placebo. Sample: peripheral blood, taken in a trial of Ad26.COV2.S vaccine versus placebo. The genes are TRBV5-4 and TRBJ2-3, with a weak D call TRBD1 (6 bases). The chain's CDR3 is CASSLPQAGVTDTQYF. In nucleotides, the CDR3 is TGTGCCAGCAGCTTGCCCCAGGCAGGGGTCACAGATACGCAGTATTTT.